These 8 T cell receptor beta chains originate from one sample sequenced in a study of vaccination effects on CD4 cells after COVID-19. Assay used: immunoSEQ multiplex PCR; TCRdb lists only in-frame clones, some missing. The repertoire holds about 55,000 clones, with roughly two thirds as singletons. ViraFEST expansion of antigen-specific CD4+ T cells with viral peptide pools preceded sequencing. Subsequent to less than twelve days of culture, CD4+ T cells were isolated. Vaccine recipients lacked prior SARS-CoV-2 infection and had negative nucleocapsid antibodies. Their antigens are not known. This specimen was CD4+ T cells from PBMCs cultured with SARS-CoV-2 spike peptides, taken before COVID-19 vaccination. These TCRs come from a human donor who received a COVID-19 vaccine.

V and J are TRBV21-1 and TRBJ1-2; TRBD1, the D gene given by the table, was not confirmed from the DNA. TRBV21-1 is a pseudogene. CDR3 length: 17 amino acids. As DNA, the CDR3 is TGTGCCAGCAGCATAGGGACAGGGGGCGCGGGGGGTCATGGCTACACCTTC. Amino acids: CASSIGTGGAGGHGYTF.

The CDR3 DNA sequence: TGTGCCAGCAGCTCCCGGGACAGGGCAAAAGGCTACACCTTC. Amino acid sequence: CASSSRDRAKGYTF. The chain carries TRBV5-4 and TRBJ1-2; 9 nucleotides agree with TRBD1. This CDR3 is built from 14 residues. V was clipped by 3 bases and J by 8 bases; unmatched bases: 8. Germline V lookup: CDR1 SGHNT, CDR2 YYREEE (reference sequence).

This clone was detected a few times. The chain is built from TRBV4-1 and TRBJ1-5; unclear D gene. CDR3 length: 16 amino acids. The V and J ends lost 3 bases and 6 bases respectively, with 18 bases between them. Germline loops: CDR1 MGHRA, CDR2 YSYEKL. The CDR3 is CASSQAKGDVRQPQHF. Written as DNA, the CDR3 is TGCGCCAGCAGCCAGGCCAAGGGAGATGTGCGTCAGCCCCAGCATTTT.

CDR3 DNA: TGTGCCATCAGTGAACGGGGGTCCCCCACCGGGGAGCTGTTTTTT. Encoded protein: CAISERGSPTGELFF. The V gene is TRBV10-3, the J gene TRBJ2-2, with TRBD2 as a possible D gene (6 bases). Germline V gene data show CDR1 as ENHRY and CDR2 as SYGVKD. Trimming cost V 3 bases and J 4 bases, with 12 bases left between them. CDR3 length equals 15 residues.

This clone has more than one count but fewer than ten. The J gene is TRBJ2-1, the V gene TRBV20-1, with 7 bases matching TRBD1. Trimming removed 3 bases from V and 6 bases from J; junction bases left unmatched: 14. The CDR3 totals 16 residues. Germline V gene sequence: CDR1 DFQATT, CDR2 SNEGSKA (reference sequence). The CDR3 bases are TGCAGTGCTAGTCCCATCGGACAGGAGCAAATCAATGAGCAGTTCTTC. It is translated as CSASPIGQEQINEQFF.

V is TRBV11-2 and J is TRBJ1-5, with 9 nucleotides matching TRBD1. The germline V gene encodes CDR1 SGHAT and CDR2 FQNNGV. The CDR3 runs to 17 residues. The V segment lost 0 bases and the J segment 5 bases; nucleotides outside the gene matches: 8. CDR3 nucleotide sequence: TGTGCCAGCAGCTTAGATTGGTACAGGGGGCTAGATCAGCCCCAGCATTTT. This encodes CASSLDWYRGLDQPQHF.

The rearrangement links TRBV30 to TRBJ1-1; tentative D call: TRBD1 (5 bases). V was cut by 7 bases and J by 3 bases, with 21 bases left in between. CDR3 length: 15 amino acids. Germline V gene data show CDR1 as GTSNPN and CDR2 as SVGIG (reference sequence). CDR3 sequence reads: CASPGRGLPYTEAFF. In DNA form, the CDR3 reads TGTGCCTCCCCAGGGAGGGGCCTACCCTACACTGAAGCTTTCTTT.

In this sample, this clone turned up a few times. The rearrangement uses TRBV27 and TRBJ1-2, with a weak D call TRBD1 (5 bases). V was trimmed by 2 bases and J by 2 bases, leaving 6 bases between them. This CDR3 comprises 13 residues. The germline V gene has CDR1 MNHEY and CDR2 SMNVEV (reference sequence). CDR3 bases: TGTGCCAGCAGTTTACGACAGAACTATGGCTACACCTTC. Amino acids: CASSLRQNYGYTF.